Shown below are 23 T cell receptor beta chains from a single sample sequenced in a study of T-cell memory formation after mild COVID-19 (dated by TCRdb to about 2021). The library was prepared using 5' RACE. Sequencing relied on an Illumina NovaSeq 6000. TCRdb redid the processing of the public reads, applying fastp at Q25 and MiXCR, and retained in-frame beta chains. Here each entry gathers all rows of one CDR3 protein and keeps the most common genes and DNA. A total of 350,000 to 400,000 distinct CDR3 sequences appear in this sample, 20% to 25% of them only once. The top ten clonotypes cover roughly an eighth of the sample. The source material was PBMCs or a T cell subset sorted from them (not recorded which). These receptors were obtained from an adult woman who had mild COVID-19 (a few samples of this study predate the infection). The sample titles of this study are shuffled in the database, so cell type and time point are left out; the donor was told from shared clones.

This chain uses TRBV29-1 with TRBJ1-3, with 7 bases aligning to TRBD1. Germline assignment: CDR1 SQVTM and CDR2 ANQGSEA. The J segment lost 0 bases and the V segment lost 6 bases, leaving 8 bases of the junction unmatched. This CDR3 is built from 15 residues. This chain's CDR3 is CSVGQRTISGNTIYF. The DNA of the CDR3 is TGCAGCGTGGGACAGCGAACGATCTCTGGAAACACCATATATTTT. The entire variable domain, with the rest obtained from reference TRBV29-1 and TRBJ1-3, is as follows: SAVISQKPSRDICQRGTSLTIQCQVDSQVTMMFWYRQQPGQSLTLIATANQGSEATYESGFVIDKFPISRPNLTFSTLTVSNMSPEDSSIYLCSVGQRTISGNTIYFGEGSWLTVV.

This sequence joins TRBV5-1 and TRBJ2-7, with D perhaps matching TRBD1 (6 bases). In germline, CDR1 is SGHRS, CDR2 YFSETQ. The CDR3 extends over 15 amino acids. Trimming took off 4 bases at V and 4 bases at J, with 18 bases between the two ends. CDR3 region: CASSPEVDSLYEQYF. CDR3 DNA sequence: TGCGCCAGCAGCCCGGAGGTGGACAGTTTATACGAGCAGTACTTC.

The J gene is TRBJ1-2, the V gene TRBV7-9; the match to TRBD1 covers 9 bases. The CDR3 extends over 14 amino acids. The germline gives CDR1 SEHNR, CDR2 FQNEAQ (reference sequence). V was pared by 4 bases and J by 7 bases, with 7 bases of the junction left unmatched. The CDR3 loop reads CASSSIQGARGYTF. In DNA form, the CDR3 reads TGTGCCAGCAGCTCGATACAGGGGGCGCGTGGCTACACCTTC.

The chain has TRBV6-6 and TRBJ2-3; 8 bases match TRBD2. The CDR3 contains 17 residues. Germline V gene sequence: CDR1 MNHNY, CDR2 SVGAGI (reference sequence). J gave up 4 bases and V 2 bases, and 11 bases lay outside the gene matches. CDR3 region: CASSYGGGSGSSDTQYF. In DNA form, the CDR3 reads TGTGCCAGCAGTTACGGGGGCGGGAGCGGGAGTTCAGATACGCAGTATTTT.

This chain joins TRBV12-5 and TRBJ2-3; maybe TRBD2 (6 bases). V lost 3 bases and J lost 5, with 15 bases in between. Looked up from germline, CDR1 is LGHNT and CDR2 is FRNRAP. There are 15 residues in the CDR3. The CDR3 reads CASGLRALGGDTQYF. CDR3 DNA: TGTGCTAGTGGTTTACGGGCCTTGGGAGGAGATACGCAGTATTTT.

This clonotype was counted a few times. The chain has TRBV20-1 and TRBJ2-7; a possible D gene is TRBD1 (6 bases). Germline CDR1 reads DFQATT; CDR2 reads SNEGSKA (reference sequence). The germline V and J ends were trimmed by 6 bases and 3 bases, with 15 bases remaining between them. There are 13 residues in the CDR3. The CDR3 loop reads CSAIRDMIYEQYF. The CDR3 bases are TGCAGTGCCATCCGGGACATGATCTACGAGCAGTACTTC.

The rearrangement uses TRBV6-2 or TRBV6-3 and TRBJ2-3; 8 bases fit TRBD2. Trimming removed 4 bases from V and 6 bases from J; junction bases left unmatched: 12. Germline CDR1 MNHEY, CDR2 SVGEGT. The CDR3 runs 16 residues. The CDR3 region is CASSSSGGGPADTQYF. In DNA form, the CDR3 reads TGTGCCAGCAGTTCTTCTGGCGGGGGGCCAGCGGATACGCAGTATTTT.

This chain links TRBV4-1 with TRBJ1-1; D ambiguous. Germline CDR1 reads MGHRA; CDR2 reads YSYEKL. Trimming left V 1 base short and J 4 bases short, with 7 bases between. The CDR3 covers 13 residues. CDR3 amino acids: CASSQGRATEAFF. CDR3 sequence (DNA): TGCGCCAGCAGCCAAGGAAGGGCCACTGAAGCTTTCTTT.

The CDR3 loop is CASAPGDRPNYGYTF. The CDR3, as DNA: TGTGCCAGCGCCCCGGGGGACCGACCGAACTATGGCTACACCTTC. The chain recombines TRBV6-5 with TRBJ1-2, with D perhaps matching TRBD1 (5 bases). This CDR3 has 15 residues. In germline, CDR1 is MNHEY, CDR2 SVGAGI. V lost 8 bases and J 2 bases, leaving 18 bases between the germline ends.

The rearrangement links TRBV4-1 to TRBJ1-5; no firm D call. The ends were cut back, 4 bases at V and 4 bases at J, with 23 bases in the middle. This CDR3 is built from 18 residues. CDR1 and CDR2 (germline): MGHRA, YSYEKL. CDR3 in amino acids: CASSRFQRTARLNQPQHF. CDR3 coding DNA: TGCGCCAGCAGCCGTTTCCAACGTACTGCACGTCTAAATCAGCCCCAGCATTTT.

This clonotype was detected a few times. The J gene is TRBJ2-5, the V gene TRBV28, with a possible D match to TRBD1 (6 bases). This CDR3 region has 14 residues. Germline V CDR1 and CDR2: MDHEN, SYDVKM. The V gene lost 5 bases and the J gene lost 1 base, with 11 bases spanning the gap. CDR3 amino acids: CASSATGRQETQYF. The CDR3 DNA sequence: TGTGCCAGCAGTGCGACAGGCCGCCAAGAGACCCAGTACTTC.

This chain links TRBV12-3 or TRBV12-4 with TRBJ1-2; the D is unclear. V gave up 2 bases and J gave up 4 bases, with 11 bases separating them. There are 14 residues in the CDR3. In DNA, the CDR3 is TGTGCCAGCAGTTTATCCCAGGACCTCTATGGCTACACCTTC. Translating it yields CASSLSQDLYGYTF.

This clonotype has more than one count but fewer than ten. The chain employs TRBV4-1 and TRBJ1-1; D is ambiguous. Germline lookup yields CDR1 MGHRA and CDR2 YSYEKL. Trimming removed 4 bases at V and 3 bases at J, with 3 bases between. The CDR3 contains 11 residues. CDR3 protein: CASSRDTEAFF. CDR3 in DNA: TGCGCCAGCAGCCGAGACACTGAAGCTTTCTTT.

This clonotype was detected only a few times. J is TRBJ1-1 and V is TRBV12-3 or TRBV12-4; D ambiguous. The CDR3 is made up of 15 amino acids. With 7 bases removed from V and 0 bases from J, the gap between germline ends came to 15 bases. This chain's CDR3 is CASINSISMNTEAFF. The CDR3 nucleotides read TGTGCCAGCATAAACAGTATCAGCATGAACACTGAAGCTTTCTTT.

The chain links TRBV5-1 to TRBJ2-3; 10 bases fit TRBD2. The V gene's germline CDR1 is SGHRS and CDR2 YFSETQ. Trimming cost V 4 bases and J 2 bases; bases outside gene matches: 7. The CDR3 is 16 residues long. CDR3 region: CASSLYGTSDTDTQYF. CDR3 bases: TGCGCCAGCAGCCTTTATGGGACTAGCGACACAGATACGCAGTATTTT. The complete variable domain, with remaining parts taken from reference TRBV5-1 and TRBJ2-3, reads KAGVTQTPRYLIKTRGQQVTLSCSPISGHRSVSWYQQTPGQGLQFLFEYFSETQRNKGNFPGRFSGRQFSNSRSEMNVSTLELGDSALYLCASSLYGTSDTDTQYFGPGTRLTVL.

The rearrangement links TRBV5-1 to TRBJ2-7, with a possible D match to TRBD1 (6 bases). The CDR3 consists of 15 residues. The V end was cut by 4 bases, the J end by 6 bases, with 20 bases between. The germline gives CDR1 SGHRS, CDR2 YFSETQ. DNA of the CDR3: TGCGCCAGCAGCAAACAGGCAGGGGAGTACGGCGAGCAGTACTTC. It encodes CASSKQAGEYGEQYF.

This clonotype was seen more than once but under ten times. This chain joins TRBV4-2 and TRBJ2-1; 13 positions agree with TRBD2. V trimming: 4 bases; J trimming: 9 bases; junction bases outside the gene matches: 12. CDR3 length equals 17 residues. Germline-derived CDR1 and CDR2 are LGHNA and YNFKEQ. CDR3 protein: CASSPPLLAGGPREQFF. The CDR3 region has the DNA TGTGCCAGCAGCCCGCCCTTACTAGCGGGGGGGCCGCGTGAGCAGTTCTTC.

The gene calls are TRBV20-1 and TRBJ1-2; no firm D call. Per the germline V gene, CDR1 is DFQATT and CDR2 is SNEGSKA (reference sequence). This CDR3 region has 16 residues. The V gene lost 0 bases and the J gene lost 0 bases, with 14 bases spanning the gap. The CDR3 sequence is CSARDAFSDANYGYTF. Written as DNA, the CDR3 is TGCAGTGCTAGAGATGCATTTAGTGACGCTAACTATGGCTACACCTTC.

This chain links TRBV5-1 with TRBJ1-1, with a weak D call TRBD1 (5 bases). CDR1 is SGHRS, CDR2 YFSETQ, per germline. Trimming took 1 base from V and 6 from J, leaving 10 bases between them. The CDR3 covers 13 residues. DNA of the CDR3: TGCGCCAGCAGCTTGTCAGGGAAACCTGAAGCTTTCTTT. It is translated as CASSLSGKPEAFF.

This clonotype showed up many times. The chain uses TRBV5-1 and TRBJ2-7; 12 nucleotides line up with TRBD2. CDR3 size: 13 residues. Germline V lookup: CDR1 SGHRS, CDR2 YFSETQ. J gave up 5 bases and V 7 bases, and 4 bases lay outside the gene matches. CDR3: CASRTSGTHEQYF. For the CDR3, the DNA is TGCGCCAGCCGGACTAGCGGGACCCACGAGCAGTACTTC.

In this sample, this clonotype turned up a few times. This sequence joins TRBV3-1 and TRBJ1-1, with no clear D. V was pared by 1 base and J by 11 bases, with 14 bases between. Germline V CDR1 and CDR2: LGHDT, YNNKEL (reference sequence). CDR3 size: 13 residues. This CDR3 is CASSQVEGERAFF. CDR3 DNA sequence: TGTGCCAGCAGCCAAGTCGAGGGTGAGCGGGCTTTCTTT.

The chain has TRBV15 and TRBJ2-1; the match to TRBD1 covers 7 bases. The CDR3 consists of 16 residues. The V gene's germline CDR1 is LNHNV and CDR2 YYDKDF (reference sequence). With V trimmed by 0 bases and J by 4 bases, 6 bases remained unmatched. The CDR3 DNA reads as TGTGCCACCAGCAGAGACGACAGGGAAGTTTACAATGAGCAGTTCTTC. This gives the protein CATSRDDREVYNEQFF.

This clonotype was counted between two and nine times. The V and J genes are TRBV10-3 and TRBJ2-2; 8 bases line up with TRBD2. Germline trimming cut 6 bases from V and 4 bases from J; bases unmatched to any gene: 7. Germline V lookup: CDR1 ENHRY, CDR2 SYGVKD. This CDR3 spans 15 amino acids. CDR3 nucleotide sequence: TGTGCCATCAGACTAGCGGAGTCGGGCACCGGGGAGCTGTTTTTT. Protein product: CAIRLAESGTGELFF.